A selection of T cell receptor beta chains follows, all from one sample in a study of vaccination and CD4 T cells after COVID-19. Their antigens are not known. TCRdb itself ran the PCR reads through MiXCR, one entry per CDR3 protein. The repertoire holds about 24,000 distinct CDR3 sequences, under 55% seen once, with 3.5% to 5% in the top ten. The sample consisted of CD4+ T cells from blood, cultured in vitro, taken about 7 months after SARS-CoV-2 vaccination. These receptor sequences come from a human donor who had recovered from COVID-19. Both conserved end residues are part of each CDR3. Fields, in order: D gene, V gene, clone size, J gene, CDR3 protein, CDR3 DNA. A D gene is named only where the DNA matches it firmly. Size is omitted from some rows. Given values are once, few, many or a class for expanded clones.

d_call: .; v_call: TRBV20-1; clone_size: .; j_call: TRBJ2-7; cdr3_aa: CSARDQDRTYEQYF; cdr3_nt: TGCAGTGCTAGAGATCAGGACCGAACCTACGAGCAGTACTTC
d_call: .; v_call: TRBV6-5; clone_size: few; j_call: TRBJ1-5; cdr3_aa: CASSYGGGYYSNQPQHF; cdr3_nt: TGTGCCAGCAGTTACGGCGGAGGGTACTATAGCAATCAGCCCCAGCATTTT
d_call: TRBD1; v_call: TRBV28; clone_size: once; j_call: TRBJ2-2; cdr3_aa: CASSTLTGGIGELFF; cdr3_nt: TGTGCCAGCAGTACCCTTACAGGGGGGATCGGGGAGCTGTTTTTT
d_call: TRBD1; v_call: TRBV6-1; clone_size: .; j_call: TRBJ2-5; cdr3_aa: CASTPIDRGEKTQYF; cdr3_nt: TGTGCCAGCACCCCAATCGACAGGGGTGAAAAGACCCAGTACTTC
d_call: .; v_call: TRBV20-1; clone_size: .; j_call: TRBJ2-2; cdr3_aa: CSAGTQPELFF; cdr3_nt: TGCAGTGCGGGGACTCAACCGGAGCTGTTTTTT
d_call: .; v_call: TRBV5-1; clone_size: .; j_call: TRBJ2-5; cdr3_aa: CASSLGQLKETQYF; cdr3_nt: TGCGCCAGCAGCTTGGGACAGTTAAAAGAGACCCAGTACTTC
d_call: .; v_call: TRBV20-1; clone_size: few; j_call: TRBJ2-7; cdr3_aa: CSATRPLSYEQYF; cdr3_nt: TGCAGTGCTACCAGACCTTTATCCTACGAGCAGTACTTC
d_call: .; v_call: TRBV28; clone_size: .; j_call: TRBJ1-5; cdr3_aa: CASSYPPNQPQHF; cdr3_nt: TGTGCCAGCAGTTATCCTCCCAATCAGCCCCAGCATTTT
d_call: .; v_call: TRBV7-3; clone_size: .; j_call: TRBJ1-6; cdr3_aa: CASSSTEGSPLHF; cdr3_nt: TGTGCCAGCAGCTCTACCGAAGGTTCACCCCTCCACTTT
d_call: .; v_call: TRBV19; clone_size: .; j_call: TRBJ1-1; cdr3_aa: CASSIEGGLNTEAFF; cdr3_nt: TGTGCCAGTAGTATTGAGGGGGGACTGAACACTGAAGCTTTCTTT
d_call: .; v_call: TRBV7-2; clone_size: .; j_call: TRBJ2-7; cdr3_aa: CASSPSSGYEQYF; cdr3_nt: TGTGCCAGCAGCCCCAGCTCCGGGTACGAGCAGTACTTC
d_call: TRBD1; v_call: TRBV28; clone_size: .; j_call: TRBJ1-6; cdr3_aa: CASSSPGGRNSPLHF; cdr3_nt: TGTGCCAGCAGTTCCCCAGGGGGCAGGAATTCACCCCTCCACTTT
d_call: .; v_call: TRBV10-3; clone_size: .; j_call: TRBJ1-5; cdr3_aa: CAISGGPRDGDSNQPQHF; cdr3_nt: TGTGCCATCAGTGGGGGGCCTCGGGACGGGGATAGCAATCAGCCCCAGCATTTT
d_call: TRBD2; v_call: TRBV10-3; clone_size: .; j_call: TRBJ2-7; cdr3_aa: CAISAGAGDEQYF; cdr3_nt: TGTGCCATCAGTGCTGGAGCGGGAGACGAGCAGTACTTC
d_call: .; v_call: TRBV7-3; clone_size: few; j_call: TRBJ2-7; cdr3_aa: CASSFSSGPYEQYF; cdr3_nt: TGTGCCAGCAGCTTTTCAAGCGGACCCTACGAGCAGTACTTC
d_call: .; v_call: TRBV7-6; clone_size: few; j_call: TRBJ1-6; cdr3_aa: CASSTTGRNSPLHF; cdr3_nt: TGTGCCAGCAGCACAACAGGGCGCAATTCACCCCTCCACTTT
d_call: TRBD1; v_call: TRBV28; clone_size: few; j_call: TRBJ1-2; cdr3_aa: CASRPGQKTYGYTF; cdr3_nt: TGTGCCAGCAGGCCGGGACAGAAAACCTATGGCTACACCTTC
d_call: TRBD1; v_call: TRBV20-1; clone_size: .; j_call: TRBJ2-3; cdr3_aa: CSGAGGITDTQYF; cdr3_nt: TGCAGTGGAGCAGGGGGCATCACAGATACGCAGTATTTT
d_call: .; v_call: TRBV20-1; clone_size: few; j_call: TRBJ2-1; cdr3_aa: CSARGNSGAGGQFF; cdr3_nt: TGCAGTGCTAGAGGGAATAGCGGTGCTGGGGGGCAGTTCTTC
d_call: .; v_call: TRBV6-2/TRBV6-3; clone_size: few; j_call: TRBJ2-5; cdr3_aa: CASSLFSGPQATQYF; cdr3_nt: TGTGCCAGCAGTCTGTTCTCGGGCCCACAAGCGACCCAGTACTTC
d_call: .; v_call: TRBV7-6; clone_size: .; j_call: TRBJ2-3; cdr3_aa: CASSLALRADTQYF; cdr3_nt: TGTGCCAGCAGCTTAGCCTTGCGGGCAGATACGCAGTATTTT
d_call: TRBD2; v_call: TRBV11-2; clone_size: .; j_call: TRBJ2-1; cdr3_aa: CASSTPSGKMYEQFF; cdr3_nt: TGTGCCAGCAGCACACCTAGCGGGAAGATGTATGAGCAGTTCTTC
d_call: .; v_call: TRBV6-1; clone_size: .; j_call: TRBJ2-5; cdr3_aa: CASRGNQETQYF; cdr3_nt: TGTGCCAGCAGGGGGAATCAAGAGACCCAGTACTTC
d_call: .; v_call: TRBV27; clone_size: .; j_call: TRBJ2-7; cdr3_aa: CASSSYLGEQYF; cdr3_nt: TGTGCCAGCAGTTCCTACCTGGGCGAGCAGTACTTC
d_call: .; v_call: TRBV7-9; clone_size: large; j_call: TRBJ2-7; cdr3_aa: CASSLQGGIGEQYF; cdr3_nt: TGTGCCAGCAGCTTGCAGGGTGGAATCGGGGAGCAGTACTTC
d_call: TRBD1; v_call: TRBV28; clone_size: .; j_call: TRBJ1-5; cdr3_aa: CASTSVGDRAQPQHF; cdr3_nt: TGTGCCAGCACTTCTGTTGGGGACAGGGCTCAGCCCCAGCATTTT
d_call: .; v_call: TRBV19; clone_size: .; j_call: TRBJ2-1; cdr3_aa: CASRGFRGNEQFF; cdr3_nt: TGTGCCAGTAGGGGATTCAGGGGCAATGAGCAGTTCTTC
d_call: TRBD2; v_call: TRBV7-9; clone_size: few; j_call: TRBJ2-5; cdr3_aa: CASNSAGGGQETQYF; cdr3_nt: TGTGCCAGCAACTCAGCGGGAGGGGGTCAAGAGACCCAGTACTTC
d_call: TRBD1; v_call: TRBV10-3; clone_size: few; j_call: TRBJ1-1; cdr3_aa: CAISPGTGVANTEAFF; cdr3_nt: TGTGCCATCAGCCCAGGGACAGGTGTTGCGAACACTGAAGCTTTCTTT
d_call: .; v_call: TRBV28; clone_size: few; j_call: TRBJ1-5; cdr3_aa: CASRSSRGQPQHF; cdr3_nt: TGTGCCAGCAGATCATCCCGGGGTCAGCCCCAGCATTTT
d_call: TRBD2; v_call: TRBV6-5; clone_size: few; j_call: TRBJ2-7; cdr3_aa: CASSYSLGLAGGSYEQYF; cdr3_nt: TGTGCCAGCAGTTATTCGCTTGGACTAGCGGGCGGCTCCTACGAGCAGTACTTC
d_call: .; v_call: TRBV20-1; clone_size: .; j_call: TRBJ2-1; cdr3_aa: CSARRGQGNEQFF; cdr3_nt: TGCAGTGCCCGGCGGGGGCAAGGAAATGAGCAGTTCTTC
d_call: .; v_call: TRBV20-1; clone_size: .; j_call: TRBJ2-2; cdr3_aa: CSVAAGSNTGELFF; cdr3_nt: TGCAGTGTTGCAGCGGGTTCGAACACCGGGGAGCTGTTTTTT
d_call: .; v_call: TRBV27; clone_size: .; j_call: TRBJ2-7; cdr3_aa: CASSLYGSYEQYF; cdr3_nt: TGTGCCAGCAGTTTATACGGCTCCTACGAGCAGTACTTC
d_call: .; v_call: TRBV6-1; clone_size: .; j_call: TRBJ2-7; cdr3_aa: CASRADPVEVYEQYF; cdr3_nt: TGTGCCAGCAGGGCAGACCCCGTAGAAGTTTACGAGCAGTACTTC
d_call: .; v_call: TRBV18; clone_size: .; j_call: TRBJ2-1; cdr3_aa: CASSPVNEGGNEQFF; cdr3_nt: TGTGCCAGCTCACCAGTTAATGAGGGCGGCAATGAGCAGTTCTTC
d_call: TRBD2; v_call: TRBV7-3; clone_size: .; j_call: TRBJ2-7; cdr3_aa: CASSRGGSSYEQYF; cdr3_nt: TGTGCCAGCAGCCGGGGGGGCAGCTCCTACGAGCAGTACTTC
d_call: .; v_call: TRBV28; clone_size: few; j_call: TRBJ2-5; cdr3_aa: CASSSSPLMGYF; cdr3_nt: TGTGCCAGCAGTTCTAGCCCCCTAATGGGGTACTTC
d_call: .; v_call: TRBV7-9; clone_size: .; j_call: TRBJ2-5; cdr3_aa: CASSYQEETQYF; cdr3_nt: TGTGCCAGCAGCTACCAGGAGGAGACCCAGTACTTC
d_call: .; v_call: TRBV11-2; clone_size: .; j_call: TRBJ2-7; cdr3_aa: CASSSLLEQYF; cdr3_nt: TGTGCCAGCAGCTCCCTCCTCGAGCAGTACTTC
d_call: .; v_call: TRBV27; clone_size: .; j_call: TRBJ1-5; cdr3_aa: CASSTTGFDPQHF; cdr3_nt: TGTGCCAGCAGTACGACTGGGTTTGACCCCCAGCATTTT
d_call: TRBD2; v_call: TRBV15; clone_size: few; j_call: TRBJ2-1; cdr3_aa: CATSRESLRLAGENEQFF; cdr3_nt: TGTGCCACCAGCAGAGAGTCTCTCAGACTAGCGGGAGAGAATGAGCAGTTCTTC
d_call: .; v_call: TRBV2; clone_size: once; j_call: TRBJ2-5; cdr3_aa: CASSEKHVQETQYF; cdr3_nt: TGTGCCAGCAGTGAGAAGCACGTACAAGAGACCCAGTACTTC
d_call: .; v_call: TRBV15; clone_size: .; j_call: TRBJ1-4; cdr3_aa: CATSRVQGFEKLFF; cdr3_nt: TGTGCCACCAGCAGAGTTCAAGGGTTCGAAAAACTGTTTTTT
d_call: .; v_call: TRBV28; clone_size: .; j_call: TRBJ2-7; cdr3_aa: CASKRDLPYEQYF; cdr3_nt: TGTGCCAGCAAAAGGGACTTGCCCTACGAGCAGTACTTC
d_call: TRBD2; v_call: TRBV20-1; clone_size: .; j_call: TRBJ2-1; cdr3_aa: CSASGRAGSYNEQFF; cdr3_nt: TGCAGTGCGTCCGGGCGAGCGGGGTCCTACAATGAGCAGTTCTTC